The 28 T cell receptor beta chains reported below all come from one sample, sequenced in a study of PD-1 blockade in classical Hodgkin lymphoma. As for time point: cycle 4 day 1 (C4D1), after five to seven weeks of nivolumab. Each and every patient relapsed after autologous stem cell transplantation, and patients got differing brentuximab vedotin exposure. Sequenced by immunoSEQ multiplex PCR; TCRdb stores in-frame clones only, minus some. The sample has 25,000 to 40,000 clones, under 75% seen once; the top ten hold approximately 4%. The sequencing here drew on peripheral blood mononuclear cells (PBMCs), taken before the fourth cycle of nivolumab. All receptors come from a human donor with classical Hodgkin lymphoma.

The V and J genes are TRBV9 and TRBJ2-3; TRBD2 agrees at 13 bases. This CDR3 comprises 21 residues. Germline loops: CDR1 SGDLS, CDR2 YYNGEE. J lost 4 bases, V lost 3 bases, and 20 bases had no gene match. The CDR3 loop reads CASSDNPSGGLAGDRADTQYF. In nucleotides, the CDR3 is TGTGCCAGCAGCGATAATCCCTCAGGTGGACTAGCGGGGGACCGGGCAGATACGCAGTATTTT.

By proportion, this clone is medium-sized. The chain joins TRBV7-2 to TRBJ1-1, with TRBD1 as a possible D gene (5 bases). The ends were cut back, 8 bases at V and 5 bases at J, with 12 bases in the middle. The length of the CDR3 is 12 residues. CDR1 is SGHTA and CDR2 is FQGNSA in the germline V gene. CDR3 DNA sequence: TGTGCCAGCTCGGAGGGGCATACTGAAGCTTTCTTT. As protein: CASSEGHTEAFF. Using reference TRBV7-2 and TRBJ1-1 for the parts outside the CDR3, the full variable domain is GAGVSQSPSNKVTEKGKDVELRCDPISGHTALYWYRQSLGQGLEFLIYFQGNSAPDKSGLPSDRFSAERTGGSVSTLTIQRTQQEDSAVYLCASSEGHTEAFFGQGTRLTVV.

This rearrangement joins TRBV5-4 to TRBJ2-3, with a tentative D call TRBD2 (6 bases). V gave up 0 bases and J gave up 4 bases, with 15 bases separating them. Per germline, CDR1 SGHNT and CDR2 YYREEE (reference sequence). This CDR3 region has 16 residues. CDR3 protein: CASSLVRDSAADTQYF. CDR3 nucleotides: TGTGCCAGCAGCTTGGTTAGGGACTCCGCGGCAGATACGCAGTATTTT. The full variable domain, its missing parts supplied by reference TRBV5-4 and TRBJ2-3, is ETGVTQSPTHLIKTRGQQVTLRCSSQSGHNTVSWYQQALGQGPQFIFQYYREEENGRGNFPPRFSGLQFPNYSSELNVNALELDDSALYLCASSLVRDSAADTQYFGPGTRLTVL.

This chain uses TRBV5-4 with TRBJ2-2; 11 bases line up with TRBD2. The V and J ends lost 4 bases and 3 bases, in that order; junction bases with no gene match: 5. Germline assignment: CDR1 SGHNT and CDR2 YYREEE (reference sequence). The CDR3 is 16 residues long. The CDR3 spells CASSPGLAGYTGELFF. DNA of the CDR3: TGTGCCAGCAGCCCAGGACTAGCGGGTTACACCGGGGAGCTGTTTTTT.

This rearrangement joins TRBV27 to TRBJ2-6; D not certain. Germline V gene sequence: CDR1 MNHEY, CDR2 SMNVEV (reference sequence). The CDR3 is made up of 14 amino acids. The V gene lost 3 bases and the J gene lost 0 bases, with 3 bases spanning the gap. The CDR3 nucleotides read TGTGCCAGCAGTTTTATCTCTGGGGCCAACGTCCTGACTTTC. Translating it yields CASSFISGANVLTF.

The sample holds a few counts of this clone. The chain joins TRBV4-3 to TRBJ1-4; 10 bases match TRBD1. In germline, CDR1 is LGHNA, CDR2 YSLEER. Losses at the gene ends were 1 base for V and 0 bases for J; bases not matched to a gene: 2. The CDR3 extends over 17 amino acids. The CDR3 loop reads CASSQGTGGATNEKLFF. The DNA for the CDR3 is TGCGCCAGCAGCCAAGGGACAGGGGGTGCAACTAATGAAAAACTGTTTTTT.

The rearrangement joins TRBV13 to TRBJ2-7, with D uncertain. The CDR3 has 13 amino acids. The germline V gene encodes CDR1 PRHDT and CDR2 FYEKMQ (reference sequence). V lost 8 bases and J lost 1, with 12 bases in between. CDR3 sequence: CASAAGSSYEQYF. The CDR3 DNA reads TGTGCCAGCGCGGCAGGTTCTTCCTACGAGCAGTACTTC.

The gene calls are TRBV30 and TRBJ1-1; possible D gene TRBD1, 5 bases. V was cut by 3 bases and J by 0 bases, with 11 bases left in between. Germline V gene data show CDR1 as GTSNPN and CDR2 as SVGIG (reference sequence). The CDR3 covers 14 residues. CDR3 protein: CAWSRRGVNTEAFF. The CDR3 nucleotides are TGTGCCTGGAGCCGCCGGGGGGTGAACACTGAAGCTTTCTTT.

The chain has TRBV6-5 and TRBJ2-7, with unresolved D. Trimming left V 0 bases short and J 2 bases short, with 8 bases between. The CDR3 loop spans 14 amino acids. The germline V gene has CDR1 MNHEY and CDR2 SVGAGI. The CDR3 DNA is TGTGCCAGCAGTTACTCTGCAGGAGCCTACGAGCAGTACTTC. As protein: CASSYSAGAYEQYF.

The chain has TRBV30 and TRBJ2-5, with D unresolved. The J call may be mistaken, given a closer DNA end match to TRBJ2-7. Germline lookup yields CDR1 GTSNPN and CDR2 SVGIG (reference sequence). The CDR3 has 13 residues. The CDR3 bases are TGTGCCTGGAGTGTAGGCAGCTACTACGAGCAGTACTTC. It codes for CAWSVGSYYEQYF.

CDR3 sequence reads: CASSQIANEQFF. In DNA, the CDR3 is TGTGCCAGCAGCCAAATCGCCAATGAGCAGTTCTTC. The rearrangement uses TRBV4-2 and TRBJ2-1; D unresolved. Germline loops: CDR1 LGHNA, CDR2 YNFKEQ. This CDR3 comprises 12 residues. The V and J ends lost 2 bases and 6 bases respectively, with 5 bases between them.

Comments on this clone: It differs at one base from a far larger clone, so likely a read error. Distinct nucleotide sequences in the sample also encode this CDR3. CDR3 bases: TGTGCCAGCAGCCAAGATCGTTCCGGGACATATCGAAGGGGCTACACCTTC. This codes for CASSQDRSGTYRRGYTF. The chain links TRBV5-4 to TRBJ1-2; tentative D call: TRBD1 (6 bases). CDR1 and CDR2 (germline): SGHNT, YYREEE (reference sequence). V was shortened by 4 bases and J by 8 bases, with 27 bases between the two germline ends. The CDR3 consists of 17 residues.

This chain joins TRBV6-7 and TRBJ2-4; D is unresolved. TRBV6-7 is annotated as an ORF whose role is uncertain. CDR3 length equals 16 residues. Between the trimmed V and J ends, which lost 0 bases and 6 bases, there was a span of 15 bases. The DNA of the CDR3 is TGTGCCAGCAGTTACTCGATTACTATCCCCCTAAACATTCAGTACTTC. Its translation: CASSYSITIPLNIQYF.

This clone ranks as medium-sized. The chain links TRBV7-9 to TRBJ1-1; 8 bases map to TRBD1. Germline V gene sequence: CDR1 SEHNR, CDR2 FQNEAQ (reference sequence). The V gene end was trimmed by 5 bases and the J gene end by 0 bases; junction bases not matched to a gene: 11. The CDR3 has 17 residues. The CDR3 loop reads CASSPRGQGWVNTEAFF. Here the CDR3 DNA reads TGTGCCAGCAGCCCCAGAGGACAGGGATGGGTGAACACTGAAGCTTTCTTT. The full variable domain, rest sourced from reference TRBV7-9 and TRBJ1-1, is DTGVSQNPRHKITKRGQNVTFRCDPISEHNRLYWYRQTLGQGPEFLTYFQNEAQLEKSRLLSDRFSAERPKGSFSTLEIQRTEQGDSAMYLCASSPRGQGWVNTEAFFGQGTRLTVV.

The V and J genes are TRBV5-5 and TRBJ2-5; D unclear. Germline CDR1 and CDR2: SGHKS and YYEKEE (reference sequence). The CDR3 length is 14 residues. Trimming cost V 4 bases and J 2 bases, with 12 bases left between them. CDR3 DNA: TGTGCCAGCAGCGCGGAGAATTTTCAAGAGACCCAGTACTTC. Protein sequence: CASSAENFQETQYF.

The rearrangement links TRBV7-3 to TRBJ2-5, with D possibly being TRBD1 or TRBD2 (5 bases each). This CDR3 has 15 residues. Germline V lookup: CDR1 SGHTA, CDR2 FQGTGA. Trimming took 5 bases from V and 5 from J, leaving 18 bases between them. The CDR3 nucleotides are TGTGCCAGCAGCCCGACCGGGACCCAAGGGGAGACCCAGTACTTC. Its protein is CASSPTGTQGETQYF.

V is TRBV6-6 and J is TRBJ2-1; TRBD1 matches 8 bases. The CDR3 covers 15 residues. Germline values: CDR1 MNHNY, CDR2 SVGAGI (reference sequence). V gave up 6 bases and J gave up 8 bases; unmatched junction bases: 12. The chain's CDR3 is CASRLSGTGSDEQFF. The CDR3 DNA is TGTGCCAGCAGACTCTCCGGGACAGGATCCGATGAGCAGTTCTTC.

The chain carries TRBV10-3 and TRBJ2-7; D is unresolved. Germline V gives CDR1 ENHRY, CDR2 SYGVKD. The ends were cut back, 4 bases at V and 3 bases at J, with 13 bases in the middle. This CDR3 is 14 amino acids long. As DNA, the CDR3 is TGTGCCATCAGTGCGGCAACAGCTTTCTACGAGCAGTACTTC. Translating it yields CAISAATAFYEQYF.

The chain links TRBV9 to TRBJ2-1; tentatively, D is TRBD2 (6 bases). CDR1 is SGDLS and CDR2 is YYNGEE in the germline V gene. The CDR3 contains 17 residues. Trimming took off 0 bases at V and 6 bases at J, with 19 bases between the two ends. The CDR3 DNA is TGTGCCAGCAGCGTAGGAAGCGGAGGGAGCTGGGGCAATGAGCAGTTCTTC. Translating gives CASSVGSGGSWGNEQFF.

This clone turned up a few times. This chain uses TRBV5-3 with TRBJ1-5; D remains ambiguous. TRBV5-3 is sorted into the ORF group, with uncertain function. The V end lost 10 bases, the J end lost 5 bases, and 16 bases lay between the germline ends. CDR3 size: 13 residues. The CDR3 bases are TGTGCCTTCCTCACTAGCCTTGATCAGCCCCAGCATTTT. It translates to CAFLTSLDQPQHF.

The chain uses TRBV30 and TRBJ1-4, with D perhaps matching TRBD1 (6 bases). This CDR3 has 14 residues. Trimming stripped 1 base from V and 4 bases from J, with 10 bases between. Germline CDR1 reads GTSNPN; CDR2 reads SVGIG (reference sequence). The CDR3, as DNA: TGTGCCTGGAGTGCGGACAGAATTAATGAAAAACTGTTTTTT. Translated: CAWSADRINEKLFF.

This clone was picked up one time. V and J are TRBV28 and TRBJ1-5; 7 bases are shared with TRBD1. CDR3 length equals 12 residues. Germline V gene lookup returns CDR1 MDHEN and CDR2 SYDVKM. J was trimmed by 7 bases and V by 7 bases; bases with no gene match: 4. CDR3 loop: CASKQGPQPQHF. Here the CDR3 DNA reads TGTGCCAGCAAACAGGGGCCCCAGCCCCAGCATTTT.

This clone was recorded once. The genes are TRBV4-3 and TRBJ2-5; TRBD1 agrees at 7 bases. The J call is in doubt because the DNA end fits TRBJ2-7 better. CDR1 is LGHNA, CDR2 YSLEER, per germline. The CDR3 runs to 14 residues. The chain's CDR3 is CASSQGAGGNEQYF. As DNA, the CDR3 is TGCGCCAGCAGCCAAGGGGCAGGGGGTAACGAGCAGTACTTC.

The chain joins TRBV7-7 to TRBJ2-1, with 7 positions matching TRBD2. V trimming: 5 bases; J trimming: 1 base; junction bases outside the gene matches: 8. The CDR3 is 16 amino acids. From germline, CDR1 is SSHAT and CDR2 FNYEAQ (reference sequence). The CDR3: CASSPGLDISYNEQFF. CDR3 nucleotides: TGTGCCAGCAGCCCAGGACTAGATATTTCCTACAATGAGCAGTTCTTC.

The chain couples TRBV19 to TRBJ2-1, with D uncertain. Germline V lookup: CDR1 LNHDA, CDR2 SQIVND (reference sequence). The CDR3 has 13 amino acids. With 3 bases removed from V and 6 bases from J, the gap between germline ends came to 9 bases. The CDR3 DNA follows: TGTGCCAGTAGTATTGGGCAGTTCAATGAGCAGTTCTTC. Protein product: CASSIGQFNEQFF.

The chain combines TRBV9 with TRBJ2-7; possible D gene TRBD1, 7 bases. CDR1 and CDR2 from the germline V gene are SGDLS and YYNGEE. This CDR3 comprises 15 residues. Trimming pared 4 bases from V and 5 bases from J, leaving 19 bases between. The CDR3 bases are TGTGCCAGCAGCTCCTGGGGGGACAGTAACGACGAGCAGTACTTC. Its protein is CASSSWGDSNDEQYF.

The chain employs TRBV6-4 and TRBJ1-2, with D hard to call. Trimming pared 3 bases from V and 0 bases from J, leaving 14 bases between. This CDR3 is built from 16 residues. The V gene's germline CDR1 is MRHNA and CDR2 SNTAGT. The DNA of the CDR3 is TGTGCCAGCAGTGAGGCCCGAGCGGAAGCTAACTATGGCTACACCTTC. This sequence encodes CASSEARAEANYGYTF.

This clone was seen only a few times. J is TRBJ1-3 and V is TRBV4-2; D is unresolved. Germline V gene data show CDR1 as LGHNA and CDR2 as YNFKEQ. V dropped 4 bases and J dropped 4 bases, with 5 bases sitting between them. The CDR3 is 12 residues long. CDR3: CASSPQGNTIYF. CDR3 DNA: TGTGCCAGCAGCCCCCAGGGAAACACCATATATTTT.